The sequence of this TCR beta chain was determined in a study of HIV-infected children after antiretroviral therapy interruption. In the study overall: For the interruption arm, samples span week 0 through about 3 years after study end.

V gave up 0 bases and J gave up 1 base, with 7 bases separating them. The CDR3 is made up of 14 amino acids. The V gene's germline CDR1 is SGHRS and CDR2 YFSETQ. This clonotype has a count of ten or more. RNA-based 3' RACE libraries used unique molecular identifiers. TCRdb independently ran MiXCR on the 3' RACE reads; one entry per CDR3 protein. The table lists fewer than 20,000 distinct CDR3 sequences, around 3.2% of them singletons, with roughly 5.1% in the top ten. Treatment meaning: PENTA 11 planned treatment interruption arm or continuous ART arm. This rearrangement joins TRBV5-1 to TRBJ1-1; D is ambiguous. This TCR came from a child between 2 and 17 years old with HIV. This specimen was CD45RA+ CD4+ T cells from PBMCs, taken from a donor given antiretroviral therapy, either interrupted or continuous. Subset meaning: naive CD4+ CD45RA+ CD45RO- T cells. DNA for the CDR3: TGCGCCAGCAGCTTGGGGGCAGGGAACACTGAAGCTTTCTTT. This gives the protein CASSLGAGNTEAFF.